Listed here are 9 T cell receptor beta chains from one sample, sequenced in a study of blood T cell repertoires in COVID-19. Sequencing used immunoSEQ multiplex PCR; TCRdb keeps in-frame clones, though not all of them. The sample carries about 54,000 clones, roughly 87% recorded once. Sequencing was carried out using peripheral blood. The origin of the receptors is a man in his forties with COVID-19, enrolled during active disease.

The rearrangement links TRBV5-6 to TRBJ2-7; D is possibly TRBD2 (6 bases). V was pared by 3 bases and J by 5 bases, with 12 bases between. CDR3 size: 13 residues. The germline gives CDR1 SGHDT, CDR2 YYEEEE. The CDR3 protein is CASSSGPGDEQYF. CDR3 DNA: TGTGCCAGCAGCTCGGGGCCGGGGGACGAGCAGTACTTC.

In DNA, the CDR3 is TGTGCCAGCAGCTTAGCTGACCTGGGACAGGGGAATGGCTACACCTTC. Translation: CASSLADLGQGNGYTF. The V call is TRBV11-3, the J call TRBJ1-2; 10 bases line up with TRBD1. V gave up 1 base and J gave up 6 bases; unmatched junction bases: 8. The CDR3 loop spans 16 amino acids. The germline gives CDR1 SGHNT, CDR2 YENEEA.

This clone was seen once. The chain carries TRBV7-9 and TRBJ2-7; D possibly corresponds to TRBD2 (5 bases). The CDR3 has 16 amino acids. V was clipped by 5 bases and J by 1 base, with 18 bases between them. Germline-derived CDR1 and CDR2 are SEHNR and FQNEAQ (reference sequence). CDR3 residues: CASSPTGSGGSYEQYF. The CDR3, as DNA: TGTGCCAGCAGCCCGACGGGGTCCGGTGGGTCCTACGAGCAGTACTTC. The full variable domain, with the rest looked up from reference TRBV7-9 and TRBJ2-7, is DTGVSQNPRHKITKRGQNVTFRCDPISEHNRLYWYRQTLGQGPEFLTYFQNEAQLEKSRLLSDRFSAERPKGSFSTLEIQRTEQGDSAMYLCASSPTGSGGSYEQYFGPGTRLTVT.

V usage is TRBV18 and J usage is TRBJ1-1, with D possibly matching TRBD1 (6 bases). V was cut by 5 bases and J by 2 bases, with 15 bases left in between. The CDR3 is 15 amino acids. The germline V gene has CDR1 KGHSH and CDR2 LQKENI. The CDR3 sequence: CASSSAGGANTEAFF. The CDR3 DNA sequence: TGTGCCAGCTCATCGGCGGGGGGGGCTAACACTGAAGCTTTCTTT.

In its sample, this clone was seen a few times. V usage is TRBV3-1 (or the pseudogene TRBV3-2) and J usage is TRBJ1-5; 8 positions match TRBD1. The CDR3 is 15 residues long. With V trimmed by 4 bases and J by 4 bases, 6 bases remained unmatched. The germline gives CDR1 LGHDT, CDR2 YNNKEL (reference sequence). The CDR3 coding sequence is TGTGCCAGCAGCCTAGGTCGACAGGGGAATCAGCCCCAGCATTTT. Protein product: CASSLGRQGNQPQHF.

The chain uses TRBV10-1 and TRBJ2-2; 7 positions match TRBD1. The CDR3 length is 15 residues. Germline V gives CDR1 WNHNN, CDR2 SYGVQD (reference sequence). V shed 2 bases, J shed 5 bases, and the junction held 5 bases outside the gene matches. CDR3 DNA sequence: TGCGCCAGCAGTGAGCAGTCAGGGGGAACCGGGGAGCTGTTTTTT. Its translation: CASSEQSGGTGELFF.

The chain has TRBV2 and TRBJ1-2; 7 bases fit TRBD1. Unmatched junction bases numbered 9, after V lost 6 bases and J lost 8 bases. This CDR3 is built from 13 residues. The germline CDR1 and CDR2 sequences are SNHLY and FYNNEI. The CDR3 nucleotides read TGTGCCAGCAGGAAGGACAGGTCTATCGGCTACACCTTC. It translates to CASRKDRSIGYTF.

The chain joins TRBV2 to TRBJ2-7; 7 positions agree with TRBD2. Germline CDR1 is SNHLY and CDR2 is FYNNEI. The CDR3 has 14 residues. V was pared by 8 bases and J by 2 bases, with 9 bases of the junction left unmatched. CDR3 region: CASCLGGMAYEQYF. The CDR3 bases are TGTGCCAGCTGTCTGGGAGGGATGGCCTACGAGCAGTACTTC.

The gene calls are TRBV12-3 or TRBV12-4 and TRBJ2-7; D ambiguous. V was pared by 5 bases and J by 7 bases, with 12 bases between. The CDR3 length is 12 residues. The CDR3 DNA reads as TGTGCCAGCAGTAACCTACCCCTAGAGCAGTACTTC. Translation gives CASSNLPLEQYF.